This TCR beta chain is from a study of blood T cell repertoires in COVID-19. Study background: COVID-19 samples from acute and convalescent phases originated in the United States, Italy and Spain. T cells, B-cell-depleted T cells, or PBMCs supplied cDNA or gDNA.

Seattle patient enrollment occurred during active infection, with longitudinal follow-up thereafter. Original methodology: The authors estimated nucleated cell counts from reference gene primer amplification. Sequenced by immunoSEQ multiplex PCR; TCRdb stores in-frame clones only, minus some. V, J and clone size are those of that table, while D and trimming were read from the DNA. The data contain roughly 250,000 clones, 80% to 85% of them singletons. V lost 7 bases and J 5 bases, leaving 21 bases between the germline ends. This CDR3 is 16 amino acids long. Per germline, CDR1 MDHEN and CDR2 SYDVKM. The chain employs TRBV28 and TRBJ1-5; TRBD1 might be the D (6 bases). Material for sequencing was peripheral blood. The receptor's source is a person between 65 and 80 years old with COVID-19, enrolled during active disease. The DNA of the CDR3 is TGTGCCAGCACCCCTAATTGGTGGCAGGGGTATCAGCCCCAGCATTTT. It translates to CASTPNWWQGYQPQHF.